This T cell receptor beta chain was documented in a study of cytomegalovirus exposure and HLA in healthy donors. From germline, CDR1 is LGHNA and CDR2 YNFKEQ. The ends were cut back, 0 bases at V and 7 bases at J, with 13 bases in the middle. The CDR3 consists of 15 residues. It was with 60 Vbeta and 13 Jbeta primers that the PCR ran. Repertoires were generated with immunoSEQ multiplex PCR, while TCRdb's copy carries only in-frame clones and drops some. The sample yields around 270,000 clones, about 80% seen once. The chain has TRBV4-2 and TRBJ1-5, with a tentative D call TRBD1 (6 bases). This TCR was sampled from a girl aged 2-10 years in good health and CMV-seronegative. The specimen sequenced was PBMCs. CDR3 protein: CASSQEMGRGQPQHF. Written as DNA, the CDR3 is TGTGCCAGCAGCCAAGAGATGGGGAGGGGGCAGCCCCAGCATTTT.